This T cell receptor beta chain stems from a study of T-cell reconstitution after alpha-beta-depleted transplantation in children. During its preparation, the TCRbeta library received unique molecular identifiers. TCRdb redid the calling of the PCR reads with MiXCR, one entry per CDR3 protein. This sample has about 610,000 distinct CDR3 sequences, with 8% to 11% found just once. Germline loops: CDR1 SGHKS, CDR2 YYEKEE (reference sequence). Trimming took off 4 bases at V and 8 bases at J, with 18 bases between the two ends. The length of the CDR3 is 15 residues. The chain combines TRBV5-5 with TRBJ1-4; D is perhaps TRBD1 (6 bases). The sample in question was PBMCs from the stem cell graft donor, obtained from the stem cell graft. The receptor's source is a human donor who donated a stem cell graft to a child with acute myeloid leukemia. The CDR3 sequence: CASSVRSWGAEKLFF. CDR3 DNA sequence: TGTGCCAGCAGCGTGAGGAGCTGGGGGGCAGAAAAACTGTTTTTT.